This T cell receptor beta chain was identified during a study of metastatic and nonmetastatic thyroid tumors. No treatment of any kind had been given to any patient before thyroid surgery. Germline V lookup: CDR1 SGHRS, CDR2 YFSETQ. This CDR3 has 13 amino acids. The germline V and J ends were trimmed by 4 bases and 8 bases, with 15 bases remaining between them. In this sample, this clone turned up many times. TCRdb re-called clones from the PCR reads using MiXCR. The sample consists of some 25,000 clones, 13% of them appearing once. The receptor was isolated from a female donor with papillary thyroid cancer or a benign thyroid nodule (not recorded which). Some clones in this sample may be carry-over from other donors' samples. The V and J genes are TRBV5-1 and TRBJ1-2; D perhaps matches TRBD1 (6 bases). The sequencing sample was made of blood. CDR3 nucleotide sequence: TGCGCCAGCAGCCCGAACCGGGACAAAGGCTACACCTTC. It codes for CASSPNRDKGYTF.